Presented here are 31 T cell receptor beta chains from one specimen sequenced in a study of low-dose radiotherapy and immunotherapy resistance in tumors. Time point specified: before trial treatment. Alpha- and beta-chain coverage of first-strand cDNA came from TRAV- and TRBV-specific primers. The authors amplified TCRs for about 20 PCR cycles with a constant-region primer and a V-primer adapter. TCRdb called the reads again in MiXCR, with one record for every CDR3 protein. This sample carries 80,000 to 95,000 distinct CDR3 sequences, just under 9.5% of them seen once, and the ten largest clones take around 0.96%. The material was PBMCs, obtained before treatment. These receptors originate from a male donor with prostate cancer.

In this sample, this clonotype turned up many times. The chain combines TRBV29-1 with TRBJ1-5, with D hard to call. The CDR3 loop spans 12 amino acids. Germline V CDR1 and CDR2: SQVTM, ANQGSEA. Between the trimmed V and J ends, which lost 4 bases and 0 bases, there was a span of 4 bases. In DNA form, the CDR3 reads TGCAGCGTTGGATATAGCAATCAGCCCCAGCATTTT. Protein sequence: CSVGYSNQPQHF.

With regard to this clonotype: A far more abundant clone sits one base away, making this likely a read error. The CDR3 reads CASSPSGGSYNEQYF. The CDR3 coding sequence is TGTGCCAGCAGCCCTAGCGGAGGCTCCTACAATGAGCAGTACTTC. V gene TRBV7-9 combines with J gene TRBJ2-7; 7 bases fit TRBD2. The length of the CDR3 is 15 residues. Germline CDR1 SEHNR, CDR2 FQNEAQ (reference sequence). Trimming removed 5 bases from V and 7 bases from J; junction bases left unmatched: 14.

This clonotype was seen ten or more times. The chain links TRBV6-2 or TRBV6-3 to TRBJ2-1, with TRBD1 matching over 8 bases. CDR1 and CDR2 (germline): MNHEY, SVGEGT. The CDR3 runs 18 residues. V lost 4 bases and J lost 0; bases outside the gene matches: 11. CDR3 bases: TGTGCCAGCAGTTTTATCCGGGACAGGATTAGCTCCTACAATGAGCAGTTCTTC. Protein sequence: CASSFIRDRISSYNEQFF.

This clonotype was recorded many times. The J gene is TRBJ2-1, the V gene TRBV6-5, with 8 bases that match TRBD1. CDR1 and CDR2 from the germline V gene are MNHEY and SVGAGI. V lost 0 bases and J lost 8; bases outside the gene matches: 12. CDR3 length equals 17 residues. The CDR3 DNA reads TGTGCCAGCAGTTACTCGAAAGGAGACAGGGGAAGTTATGAGCAGTTCTTC. It specifies CASSYSKGDRGSYEQFF.

In its sample, this clonotype was seen many times. This chain links TRBV11-1 with TRBJ1-1; D call uncertain. CDR1 and CDR2 (germline): SGHAT, FQDESV (reference sequence). The germline V and J ends were trimmed by 7 bases and 4 bases, with 10 bases remaining between them. CDR3 length equals 12 residues. CDR3 protein: CASIPLRTEAFF. The DNA of the CDR3 is TGTGCCAGCATCCCCTTGCGCACTGAAGCTTTCTTT.

The chain couples TRBV11-2 to TRBJ2-7; TRBD2 matches 8 bases. V dropped 3 bases and J dropped 2; count of bases not matched to a gene: 9. CDR1 is SGHAT, CDR2 FQNNGV, per germline. This CDR3 is 16 amino acids long. CDR3 residues: CASSFPLAGDAYEQYF. The CDR3 DNA follows: TGTGCCAGCAGCTTCCCTCTAGCGGGTGATGCCTACGAGCAGTACTTC.

This clonotype has a count of ten or more. The chain joins TRBV18 to TRBJ1-1, with D uncertain. This CDR3 has 14 amino acids. Germline loops: CDR1 KGHSH, CDR2 LQKENI. With 1 base removed from V and 6 bases from J, the gap between germline ends came to 12 bases. The CDR3 here is CASSPQGSASEAFF. CDR3 nucleotides: TGTGCCAGCTCACCACAGGGTAGCGCCTCTGAAGCTTTCTTT.

This clonotype was detected ten times or more. The chain uses TRBV15 and TRBJ2-7; a possible D gene is TRBD1 (6 bases). Germline V gene lookup returns CDR1 LNHNV and CDR2 YYDKDF (reference sequence). The CDR3 spans 16 residues. Trimming cost V 4 bases and J 0 bases, with 16 bases left between them. CDR3 region: CATSTPGVPLSYEQYF. The CDR3 DNA reads as TGTGCCACCAGCACACCAGGGGTGCCCCTCTCCTACGAGCAGTACTTC.

This clonotype has ten or more counts. This chain connects TRBV29-1 to TRBJ1-1; 10 bases map to TRBD1. Germline CDR1 is SQVTM and CDR2 is ANQGSEA. The CDR3 is made up of 12 amino acids. Trimming cost V 7 bases and J 10 bases; bases outside gene matches: 9. CDR3 loop: CSGKTGGFGAFF. For the CDR3, the DNA is TGCAGCGGGAAGACAGGGGGCTTCGGAGCTTTCTTT.

This clonotype was seen a few times. V gene TRBV28 combines with J gene TRBJ2-1, with 14 bases fitting TRBD2. The CDR3 contains 19 residues. The ends lost 6 bases at V and 0 bases at J; junction bases unmatched: 10. Germline CDR1 and CDR2: MDHEN and SYDVKM. The CDR3 DNA reads as TGTGCCAGCAGCCTCCCGGGACTAGCGGGAGTCAACTCCTACAATGAGCAGTTCTTC. Its translation is CASSLPGLAGVNSYNEQFF.

This clonotype was observed at least ten times. The chain joins TRBV27 to TRBJ1-5; 9 bases agree with TRBD1. After removal of 5 bases from V and 5 bases from J, the junction contained 4 bases not matched to a gene. The V gene's germline CDR1 is MNHEY and CDR2 SMNVEV (reference sequence). This CDR3 is 14 amino acids long. CDR3: CASSPRQGDQPQHF. The CDR3 region has the DNA TGTGCCAGCAGTCCACGACAGGGGGATCAGCCCCAGCATTTT.

Concerning this clonotype: With a far larger clone one base away, a read error is the likely cause. CDR3 region: CASSYSSWNEQYF. CDR3 nucleotide sequence: TGTGCCAGCAGTTACTCGTCCTGGAATGAGCAGTACTTC. V and J are TRBV6-5 and TRBJ2-7; no reliable D call. Between the trimmed V and J ends, which lost 0 bases and 7 bases, there was a span of 10 bases. Germline CDR1 reads MNHEY; CDR2 reads SVGAGI. The CDR3 totals 13 residues.

This clonotype appeared many times. The V gene is TRBV6-1, the J gene TRBJ2-3; TRBD2 might be the D (6 bases). The V gene's germline CDR1 is MNHNS and CDR2 SASEGT. The CDR3 has 14 residues. V gave up 11 bases and J gave up 0 bases, with 15 bases separating them. The CDR3 DNA reads as TGTGCCGTTCATGGGGGGACTAGCACAGATACGCAGTATTTT. Protein: CAVHGGTSTDTQYF.

This clonotype came up many times. The V and J genes are TRBV19 and TRBJ1-4; a weak D match, TRBD1 (5 bases). V shed 7 bases and J shed 7 bases, with 13 bases lying between them. Germline values: CDR1 LNHDA, CDR2 SQIVND (reference sequence). The CDR3 spans 13 residues. DNA for the CDR3: TGTGCCAGTATCGGGGGTCAGCGTGAAAAACTGTTTTTT. Its protein is CASIGGQREKLFF. The full variable domain, rest sourced from reference TRBV19 and TRBJ1-4, is DGGITQSPKYLFRKEGQNVTLSCEQNLNHDAMYWYRQDPGQGLRLIYYSQIVNDFQKGDIAEGYSVSREKKESFPLTVTSAQKNPTAFYLCASIGGQREKLFFGSGTQLSVL.

Points on this clonotype: A clone one base away is much larger, so this may be a read error. V and J are TRBV7-2 and TRBJ2-7; D is unresolved. CDR3 length: 13 residues. In germline, CDR1 is SGHTA, CDR2 FQGNSA. DNA of the CDR3: TGTGCCAGCAGGTTAGGGATAACCTACGAGCAGTACTTC. Protein: CASRLGITYEQYF.

This clonotype showed up many times. V usage is TRBV28 and J usage is TRBJ2-1; 8 bases agree with TRBD2. Losses at the gene ends were 7 bases for V and 6 bases for J; bases not matched to a gene: 5. This CDR3 comprises 13 residues. Germline CDR1 reads MDHEN; CDR2 reads SYDVKM. CDR3 sequence reads: CASTASGLNEQFF. DNA for the CDR3: TGTGCCAGCACGGCTAGCGGGCTCAATGAGCAGTTCTTC.

The rearrangement joins TRBV5-1 to TRBJ2-2; 7 bases fit TRBD1. Germline V gene lookup returns CDR1 SGHRS and CDR2 YFSETQ. The CDR3 runs to 19 residues. Losses at the gene ends were 4 bases for V and 15 bases for J; bases not matched to a gene: 30. The CDR3 spells CASSPGRGTPNTGELFLFF. The CDR3, as DNA: TGCGCCAGCAGCCCGGGCAGGGGGACCCCTAACACCGGGGAGCTGTTTTTGTTTTTT.

With respect to this clonotype: A far larger clone is one base from this, pointing to a likely read error. The J gene is TRBJ2-1, the V gene TRBV26. TRBV26 is recorded as a pseudogene. CDR3 length: 11 residues. In DNA, the CDR3 is TGTGCCAGCAGGCATATCTATGAGCAGTTCTTC. This sequence encodes CASRHIYEQFF.

This clonotype was recorded at least ten times. This sequence joins TRBV5-1 and TRBJ2-1, with 10 bases aligning to TRBD2. Germline assignment: CDR1 SGHRS and CDR2 YFSETQ. CDR3 length: 15 residues. V dropped 4 bases and J dropped 6; count of bases not matched to a gene: 7. CDR3 DNA sequence: TGCGCCAGCAGCCCGGGAGGACTAGCGGCCAATGAGCAGTTCTTC. Translating it yields CASSPGGLAANEQFF.

This clonotype came up many times. The chain recombines TRBV6-2 or TRBV6-3 with TRBJ2-1; TRBD2 aligns across 14 bases. Germline loops: CDR1 MNHEY, CDR2 SVGEGT. The CDR3 runs 17 residues. V shed 5 bases, J shed 8 bases, and the junction held 11 bases outside the gene matches. The CDR3 reads CASSPRLAGGPGHEQFF. In DNA form, the CDR3 reads TGTGCCAGCAGTCCAAGACTAGCGGGAGGGCCGGGCCATGAGCAGTTCTTC.

This clonotype has a count of ten or more. The chain links TRBV28 to TRBJ2-2, with 7 nucleotides matching TRBD1. V shed 7 bases and J 6 bases; nucleotides not matched to a gene: 8. From germline, CDR1 is MDHEN and CDR2 SYDVKM. The CDR3 sequence is 14 residues long. The CDR3 loop reads CASTTTGVAGELFF. The CDR3 DNA follows: TGTGCCAGCACCACAACAGGGGTGGCCGGGGAGCTGTTTTTT.

This clonotype was seen at least ten times. This sequence joins TRBV5-6 and TRBJ2-7, with D perhaps matching TRBD1 (6 bases). There are 14 residues in the CDR3. V was trimmed by 0 bases and J by 2 bases, leaving 9 bases between them. Germline CDR1 reads SGHDT; CDR2 reads YYEEEE. The CDR3 DNA reads as TGTGCCAGCAGCTTGGAAGGGGGTACCTACGAGCAGTACTTC. Amino acid sequence: CASSLEGGTYEQYF. Supplemented by reference TRBV5-6 and TRBJ2-7, the full variable domain reads DAGVTQSPTHLIKTRGQQVTLRCSPKSGHDTVSWYQQALGQGPQFIFQYYEEEERQRGNFPDRFSGHQFPNYSSELNVNALLLGDSALYLCASSLEGGTYEQYFGPGTRLTVT.

The chain carries TRBV3-1 and TRBJ2-7; the match to TRBD2 covers 9 bases. The CDR3 is made up of 15 amino acids. Germline V lookup: CDR1 LGHDT, CDR2 YNNKEL (reference sequence). V was pared by 4 bases and J by 6 bases, with 10 bases of the junction left unmatched. The CDR3 nucleotides read TGTGCCAGCAGCCGTCAGCCTAGCGGGATCCCCGAGCAGTACTTC. Translation: CASSRQPSGIPEQYF.

The rearrangement joins TRBV10-1 to TRBJ2-2; unclear D gene. Germline CDR1 and CDR2: WNHNN and SYGVQD (reference sequence). The CDR3 runs to 15 residues. With 7 bases removed from V and 4 bases from J, the gap between germline ends came to 16 bases. The CDR3 loop is CASKRPGSCTGELFF. DNA of the CDR3: TGCGCCAGCAAAAGGCCCGGGTCCTGCACCGGGGAGCTGTTTTTT.

This clonotype was seen at least ten times. The V gene is TRBV28, the J gene TRBJ2-4; a weak D match, TRBD2 (5 bases). Germline loops: CDR1 MDHEN, CDR2 SYDVKM. The CDR3 extends over 16 amino acids. Trimming removed 4 bases at V and 0 bases at J, with 13 bases between. This chain's CDR3 is CASSSPGSIAKNIQYF. The CDR3 DNA reads TGTGCCAGCAGTTCCCCGGGGAGTATAGCCAAAAACATTCAGTACTTC.

This clonotype was seen at least ten times. The rearrangement uses TRBV24-1 and TRBJ2-5; D possibly uses TRBD1 or TRBD2 (7 bases each). In germline, CDR1 is KGHDR, CDR2 SFDVKD. The CDR3 covers 14 residues. V was trimmed by 4 bases and J by 5 bases, leaving 13 bases between them. CDR3 sequence: CATSENRGGETQYF. The CDR3 bases are TGTGCCACCAGTGAGAACAGGGGAGGGGAGACCCAGTACTTC.

This clonotype was seen at least ten times. The V call is TRBV10-3, the J call TRBJ2-1; D is perhaps TRBD1 (6 bases). The germline V gene has CDR1 ENHRY and CDR2 SYGVKD. There are 11 residues in the CDR3. V lost 10 bases to trimming and J lost 12 bases, with 16 bases between them. CDR3 DNA: TGTGCCACTCAGACGGAGACAGGGCAGTTCTTC. The encoded protein is CATQTETGQFF.

This clonotype was found many times. Written as DNA, the CDR3 is TGCAGCGTTGAAGGGTCAAGCCTGTTCACAGATACGCAGTATTTT. It codes for CSVEGSSLFTDTQYF. The chain carries TRBV29-1 and TRBJ2-3; D remains unclear. V was trimmed by 1 base and J by 2 bases, leaving 13 bases between them. The CDR3 covers 15 residues. Germline V lookup: CDR1 SQVTM, CDR2 ANQGSEA.

This clonotype was seen repeatedly, ten times or more. The chain employs TRBV29-1 and TRBJ2-5; 7 bases are a match to TRBD1. V gave up 6 bases and J gave up 3 bases; unmatched junction bases: 4. Germline lookup yields CDR1 SQVTM and CDR2 ANQGSEA. The length of the CDR3 is 12 residues. The CDR3 DNA sequence: TGCAGCGTGACCCAGGGGGAAGAGACCCAGTACTTC. This translates into CSVTQGEETQYF. Filled out from reference TRBV29-1 and TRBJ2-5, the complete variable domain reads SAVISQKPSRDICQRGTSLTIQCQVDSQVTMMFWYRQQPGQSLTLIATANQGSEATYESGFVIDKFPISRPNLTFSTLTVSNMSPEDSSIYLCSVTQGEETQYFGPGTRLLVL.

This clonotype was detected ten times or more. The gene calls are TRBV15 and TRBJ1-4, with TRBD1 as a possible D gene (5 bases). From germline, CDR1 is LNHNV and CDR2 YYDKDF (reference sequence). CDR3 length equals 17 residues. With 1 base removed from V and 5 bases from J, the gap between germline ends came to 17 bases. CDR3 amino acids: CATSRGPSGTKNEKLFF. CDR3 DNA sequence: TGTGCCACCAGCAGAGGCCCGTCAGGGACTAAAAATGAAAAACTGTTTTTT.

The rearrangement joins TRBV4-1 to TRBJ2-7, with a tentative D call TRBD2 (5 bases). This CDR3 contains 15 residues. V was shortened by 3 bases and J by 0 bases, with 12 bases between the two germline ends. The germline V gene has CDR1 MGHRA and CDR2 YSYEKL. In nucleotides, the CDR3 is TGCGCCAGCAGCCAGCCAGCGGTTAGCTCCTACGAGCAGTACTTC. Protein: CASSQPAVSSYEQYF.